A selection of T cell receptor beta chains follows, all from one sample in a study of blood T cell repertoires in COVID-19. Produced via immunoSEQ multiplex PCR; TCRdb's table is partial and in-frame only. Here the sample spans around 310,000 clones, 89% being singletons. Sample: PBMCs or T cells enriched from blood (not recorded which). All receptors derive from a woman between 25 and 40 years old who had recovered from COVID-19. Both conserved end residues are part of each CDR3. Fields, in order: J gene, V gene, clone size, D gene, CDR3 protein, CDR3 DNA. D genes are given only for firm matches. Clone size is given for some rows only: seen once, a few or many times, or a class if the clone is expanded.

TRBJ2-7 TRBV11-2 once TRBD1 CASSVLTGTGVGEQYF TGTGCCAGCAGCGTACTCACCGGGACAGGGGTCGGTGAGCAGTACTTC
TRBJ1-2 TRBV6-5 NA TRBD1 CASSYTDRAYGYTF TGTGCCAGCAGCTATACCGACAGGGCCTATGGCTACACCTTC
TRBJ2-2 TRBV6-4 NA TRBD2 CASRPLAGASTGELFF TGTGCCAGCAGACCACTAGCGGGAGCTAGTACCGGGGAGCTGTTTTTT
TRBJ1-2 TRBV10-3 few NA CAIRGRGNYGYTF TGTGCCATCAGAGGACGGGGGAACTATGGCTACACCTTC
TRBJ2-7 TRBV5-1 NA NA CASSLLEGGYEQYF TGCGCCAGCAGCTTGTTAGAGGGTGGCTACGAGCAGTACTTC
TRBJ1-3 TRBV28 NA NA CASIMGSGNTIYF TGTGCCAGCATTATGGGTAGCGGAAACACCATATATTTT
TRBJ1-2 TRBV19 NA TRBD1 CASSIKGAGNYGYTF TGTGCCAGTAGTATCAAGGGGGCTGGTAACTATGGCTACACCTTC
TRBJ2-7 TRBV19 NA TRBD2 CASSPAGPPYEQYF TGTGCCAGTAGCCCAGCGGGACCGCCCTACGAGCAGTACTTC
TRBJ2-3 TRBV9 NA NA CASSVAPWADRGDTQYF TGTGCCAGCAGCGTAGCCCCCTGGGCCGACCGGGGAGATACGCAGTATTTT
TRBJ2-7 TRBV9 NA NA CASSVAPTDASSYEQYF TGTGCCAGCAGCGTAGCCCCGACAGATGCGAGCTCCTACGAGCAGTACTTC
TRBJ2-5 TRBV4-2 NA NA CASSQDLGTFETQYF TGTGCCAGCAGCCAAGATCTGGGGACTTTCGAGACCCAGTACTTC
TRBJ2-1 TRBV21-1 NA NA CASSKAAVTSYNEQFF TGTGCCAGCAGCAAAGCGGCAGTTACCTCTTACAATGAGCAGTTCTTC
TRBJ1-4 TRBV5-1 NA NA CASTPDGANNEKLFF TGCGCCAGCACCCCGGATGGGGCTAATAATGAAAAACTGTTTTTT
TRBJ1-5 TRBV15 NA TRBD1 CATGPGQGNQPQHF TGTGCCACCGGCCCCGGACAGGGTAATCAGCCCCAGCATTTT
TRBJ2-4 TRBV23-1 NA TRBD1 CASSHHITGQGFHLAKNIQYF TGCGCCAGCAGTCATCACATAACGGGACAGGGCTTCCACCTAGCCAAAAACATTCAGTACTTC
TRBJ1-5 TRBV27 once TRBD1 CARQRTGGRQPQHF TGTGCCAGACAGAGGACAGGGGGCAGGCAGCCCCAGCATTTT
TRBJ2-1 TRBV29-1 NA TRBD2 CSAELAGVGNEQFF TGCAGCGCCGAACTAGCGGGAGTGGGTAATGAGCAGTTCTTC
TRBJ2-5 TRBV11-3 NA NA CASSSSEDETQYF TGTGCCAGCAGCTCGTCGGAGGATGAGACCCAGTACTTC
TRBJ2-3 TRBV6-5 NA TRBD2 CASTQGGGTDTQYF TGTGCCAGCACCCAGGGAGGGGGCACAGATACGCAGTATTTT
TRBJ2-1 TRBV27 NA NA CASTTGQGEQFF TGTGCCAGCACTACAGGGCAGGGTGAGCAGTTCTTC
TRBJ1-5 TRBV28 few NA CAIATGYSNQPQHF TGTGCCATCGCGACGGGGTATAGCAATCAGCCCCAGCATTTT
TRBJ1-1 TRBV29-1 NA NA CSVHLRVGDTEAFF TGCAGCGTCCATCTCAGGGTTGGGGACACTGAAGCTTTCTTT
TRBJ1-1 TRBV4-2 NA TRBD1 CASSHQGVNTEAFF TGTGCCAGCAGCCACCAGGGGGTGAACACTGAAGCTTTCTTT
TRBJ2-5 TRBV15 NA TRBD2 CATSRKTSGSSQTQYF TGTGCCACCAGCAGAAAGACTAGCGGGAGCAGTCAGACCCAGTACTTC
TRBJ1-5 TRBV7-9 NA NA CASSPQGGLNQPQHF TGTGCCAGCAGCCCCCAGGGTGGGTTAAATCAGCCCCAGCATTTT
TRBJ1-2 TRBV5-5 NA TRBD1 CASSLWVTGGADGYTF TGTGCCAGCAGCTTGTGGGTGACAGGGGGCGCAGATGGCTACACCTTC